This T cell receptor beta chain was identified in a study of blood T cell repertoires in COVID-19. Sequencing was performed with immunoSEQ multiplex PCR; in TCRdb, only in-frame clones are kept and a portion is missing. Among approximately 74,000 clones, 85% to 90% were seen once, and the ten largest hold roughly 1.2%. V lost 7 bases and J lost 0; bases outside the gene matches: 5. CDR3 length: 14 amino acids. Germline-derived CDR1 and CDR2 are SNHLY and FYNNEI. The rearrangement joins TRBV2 to TRBJ1-1; TRBD1 agrees at 7 bases. The origin of this receptor is an older woman with acute or convalescent COVID-19. The source material was peripheral blood. This chain's CDR3 is CASTLQGMNTEAFF. The CDR3 nucleotides read TGTGCCAGCACCTTACAGGGGATGAACACTGAAGCTTTCTTT.